Below, 23 T cell receptor beta chains from the same sample are listed, as sequenced in a study of T cell repertoires in cytomegalovirus infection. Via MiXCR, TCRdb re-called the reads, giving one row per CDR3 protein. Of about 500,000 distinct CDR3 sequences listed, 25% to 35% are singletons. These receptors are not linked to any known antigen. The sample was cultured PBMCs, taken from culture after CMV antigen stimulation. The origin of the receptors is a human donor in good health (CMV status not recorded). Some clones in this sample may be carry-over from other donors' samples.

This clonotype came up a few times. The chain has TRBV7-9 and TRBJ1-2; D is unclear. Trimming stripped 1 base from V and 1 base from J, with 7 bases between. There are 14 residues in the CDR3. Germline V gene lookup returns CDR1 SEHNR and CDR2 FQNEAQ (reference sequence). CDR3 sequence (DNA): TGTGCCAGCAGCTTAGAGGCGGTTAACTATGGCTACACCTTC. It codes for CASSLEAVNYGYTF.

The table lists this clonotype with many counts. The rearrangement links TRBV7-2 to TRBJ2-1, with 10 bases aligning to TRBD2. The germline V gene encodes CDR1 SGHTA and CDR2 FQGNSA. V was clipped by 5 bases and J by 7 bases; unmatched bases: 11. The CDR3 covers 16 residues. CDR3 region: CASSPHGTSVGNEQFF. The CDR3 DNA reads TGTGCCAGCAGCCCGCACGGGACTAGCGTGGGGAATGAGCAGTTCTTC.

The gene calls are TRBV10-3 and TRBJ1-3, with D uncertain. Trimming cost V 0 bases and J 0 bases, with 9 bases left between them. The CDR3 loop spans 16 amino acids. CDR1 ENHRY and CDR2 SYGVKD come from the germline V gene. The CDR3 spells CAISESPQSSGNTIYF. CDR3 DNA sequence: TGTGCCATCAGTGAGTCACCCCAGAGCTCTGGAAACACCATATATTTT.

This clonotype was counted at least ten times. This chain joins TRBV7-9 and TRBJ1-1; D possibly corresponds to TRBD1 (6 bases). With 7 bases removed from V and 1 base from J, the gap between germline ends came to 10 bases. The CDR3 contains 13 residues. Germline values: CDR1 SEHNR, CDR2 FQNEAQ (reference sequence). CDR3 bases: TGTGCCAGCACAAAGACAGGGAACACTGAAGCTTTCTTT. Translating gives CASTKTGNTEAFF.

This chain connects TRBV7-8 to TRBJ1-6; the D gene is possibly TRBD1 (5 bases). Germline V gene sequence: CDR1 SGHVS, CDR2 FQNEAQ. This CDR3 has 14 amino acids. V gave up 8 bases and J gave up 4 bases, with 12 bases separating them. The CDR3 here is CASLAGLYNSPLHF. For the CDR3, the DNA is TGTGCCAGCCTCGCAGGGTTATATAATTCACCCCTCCACTTT.

This rearrangement joins TRBV7-2 to TRBJ1-1, with 7 bases aligning to TRBD1. Germline values: CDR1 SGHTA, CDR2 FQGNSA. This CDR3 has 15 residues. V was clipped by 2 bases and J by 3 bases; unmatched bases: 6. The CDR3 sequence is CASSLMGRGDTEAFF. In DNA, the CDR3 is TGTGCCAGCAGCTTAATGGGCAGGGGGGACACTGAAGCTTTCTTT.

This chain links TRBV12-3 or TRBV12-4 with TRBJ1-2; 7 nucleotides line up with TRBD1. The ends lost 5 bases at V and 8 bases at J; junction bases unmatched: 8. This CDR3 contains 13 residues. The CDR3 sequence is CASSPTGRKGYTF. CDR3 coding DNA: TGTGCCAGCAGTCCGACAGGGCGGAAGGGCTACACCTTC.

The chain carries TRBV6-5 and TRBJ2-2; no definite D call. Germline loops: CDR1 MNHEY, CDR2 SVGAGI. The CDR3 contains 16 residues. Between the trimmed V and J ends, which lost 0 bases and 1 base, there was a span of 9 bases. DNA of the CDR3: TGTGCCAGCAGTTACTCCCCCATAAGGAACACCGGGGAGCTGTTTTTT. Encoded protein: CASSYSPIRNTGELFF.

The gene calls are TRBV5-5 and TRBJ2-1; D gene uncertain. V shed 2 bases and J shed 8 bases, with 11 bases lying between them. The CDR3 contains 13 residues. Germline values: CDR1 SGHKS, CDR2 YYEKEE (reference sequence). In DNA, the CDR3 is TGTGCCAGCAGCTTACTTGAAAATGATGAGCAGTTCTTC. Translated, it gives CASSLLENDEQFF.

The chain combines TRBV7-8 with TRBJ1-2, with D perhaps matching TRBD1 (6 bases). V was shortened by 2 bases and J by 6 bases, with 13 bases between the two germline ends. CDR3 length equals 14 residues. Germline V gives CDR1 SGHVS, CDR2 FQNEAQ. The CDR3 protein is CASSLPTGIHGYTF. CDR3 DNA sequence: TGTGCCAGCAGCTTACCTACAGGGATCCATGGCTACACCTTC.

This clonotype was detected a few times. This chain links TRBV20-1 with TRBJ2-3, with TRBD2 matching 12 bases. Trimming cost V 2 bases and J 4 bases; bases outside gene matches: 7. The CDR3 contains 16 residues. Germline CDR1 DFQATT, CDR2 SNEGSKA (reference sequence). The CDR3 protein is CSARLGLAGLADTQYF. The CDR3, as DNA: TGCAGTGCTAGATTAGGACTAGCGGGACTGGCAGATACGCAGTATTTT.

This clonotype was detected many times. The chain joins TRBV7-2 to TRBJ2-7; 8 nucleotides line up with TRBD2. Germline V gives CDR1 SGHTA, CDR2 FQGNSA. This CDR3 has 14 amino acids. V shed 5 bases, J shed 6 bases, and the junction held 9 bases outside the gene matches. CDR3: CASSPTAGVGEQYV. The CDR3 DNA is TGTGCCAGCAGCCCAACAGCGGGAGTGGGCGAGCAGTACGTC.

This clonotype was counted many times. This rearrangement joins TRBV7-8 to TRBJ1-1, with no clear D. The CDR3 loop spans 12 amino acids. V was clipped by 5 bases and J by 5 bases, with 9 bases between them. In germline, CDR1 is SGHVS, CDR2 FQNEAQ. CDR3 sequence (DNA): TGTGCCAGCAGCCCCCTCGCGACTGAAGCTTTCTTT. Amino acids: CASSPLATEAFF.

The chain employs TRBV20-1 and TRBJ1-5; D is uncertain. The CDR3 has 12 amino acids. V shed 0 bases and J shed 4 bases, with 4 bases lying between them. In germline, CDR1 is DFQATT, CDR2 SNEGSKA (reference sequence). CDR3 amino acids: CSARDLNQPQHF. The CDR3 bases are TGCAGTGCTAGAGACTTAAATCAGCCCCAGCATTTT.

In its sample, this clonotype was seen many times. The chain carries TRBV6-1 and TRBJ1-1; 8 nucleotides line up with TRBD1. Unmatched junction bases numbered 2, after V lost 2 bases and J lost 0 bases. Per the germline V gene, CDR1 is MNHNS and CDR2 is SASEGT. The CDR3 covers 15 residues. The CDR3 DNA reads TGTGCCAGCAGTGAACGGACAGGGATGAACACTGAAGCTTTCTTT. Protein product: CASSERTGMNTEAFF.

This clonotype was seen repeatedly, ten times or more. The chain links TRBV4-3 to TRBJ2-1; D tentatively reads TRBD1 or TRBD2 (6 bases each). The V gene lost 1 base and the J gene lost 5 bases, with 15 bases spanning the gap. Germline loops: CDR1 LGHNA, CDR2 YSLEER. CDR3 size: 16 residues. The CDR3: CASSQGGGRLNNEQFF. CDR3 sequence (DNA): TGCGCCAGCAGCCAAGGAGGGGGGAGACTAAACAATGAGCAGTTCTTC.

This clonotype was counted between two and nine times. This sequence joins TRBV20-1 and TRBJ2-7, with D unclear. The germline gives CDR1 DFQATT, CDR2 SNEGSKA (reference sequence). The CDR3 contains 15 residues. V shed 0 bases and J shed 3 bases, with 15 bases lying between them. Here the CDR3 DNA reads TGCAGTGCTAGAGAAGGTCCCGAACCGTACTACGAGCAGTACTTC. Translating gives CSAREGPEPYYEQYF.

J is TRBJ2-1 and V is TRBV7-4; TRBD2 might be the D (5 bases). Germline loops: CDR1 SGHVT, CDR2 SQSDAQ. The CDR3 extends over 14 amino acids. The V end lost 8 bases, the J end lost 0 bases, and 11 bases lay between the germline ends. The CDR3 protein is CASSEGNSYNEQFF. The CDR3 region has the DNA TGTGCCAGCTCAGAGGGCAACTCCTACAATGAGCAGTTCTTC.

This clonotype was seen a few times. The rearrangement joins TRBV28 to TRBJ2-2; 10 bases map to TRBD2. Germline V lookup: CDR1 MDHEN, CDR2 SYDVKM. This CDR3 spans 16 amino acids. The trim removed 5 bases at V and 0 bases at J, leaving 3 bases unmatched. The CDR3: CASSGLAASNTGELFF. DNA of the CDR3: TGTGCCAGCAGTGGACTAGCGGCTTCGAACACCGGGGAGCTGTTTTTT. Full variable domain (rest looked up from reference TRBV28 and TRBJ2-2): DVKVTQSSRYLVKRTGEKVFLECVQDMDHENMFWYRQDPGLGLRLIYFSYDVKMKEKGDIPEGYSVSREKKERFSLILESASTNQTSMYLCASSGLAASNTGELFFGEGSRLTVL.

The chain uses TRBV5-5 and TRBJ1-2; D not certain. V lost 0 bases and J lost 2, with 5 bases in between. Germline V gene data show CDR1 as SGHKS and CDR2 as YYEKEE (reference sequence). CDR3 length equals 13 residues. CDR3 DNA sequence: TGTGCCAGCAGCTTGGAACCAAACTATGGCTACACCTTC. This sequence encodes CASSLEPNYGYTF.

This clonotype was seen repeatedly, ten times or more. Here the CDR3 reads CASSLVGPAGNEQFF. The CDR3 region has the DNA TGTGCCAGCAGCTTAGTTGGCCCAGCTGGCAATGAGCAGTTCTTC. V is TRBV7-6 and J is TRBJ2-1, with D uncertain. Germline V lookup: CDR1 SGHVS, CDR2 FNYEAQ. V shed 1 base and J shed 6 bases, with 13 bases lying between them. This CDR3 contains 15 residues.

The rearrangement uses TRBV5-1 and TRBJ1-2; the D gene is possibly TRBD1 (5 bases). Trimming took off 0 bases at V and 2 bases at J, with 11 bases between the two ends. This CDR3 has 15 residues. CDR1 is SGHRS and CDR2 is YFSETQ in the germline V gene. This CDR3 reads CASSLDGHQNYGYTF. The CDR3 DNA sequence: TGCGCCAGCAGCTTGGACGGACACCAAAACTATGGCTACACCTTC.

The V and J genes are TRBV27 and TRBJ1-2; TRBD1 might be the D (6 bases). The germline V and J ends were trimmed by 7 bases and 4 bases, with 19 bases remaining between them. CDR3 size: 15 residues. Germline loops: CDR1 MNHEY, CDR2 SMNVEV (reference sequence). The CDR3 coding sequence is TGTGCCAGCAAACTAGGGGGAGAAATCTCCTATGGCTACACCTTC. This sequence encodes CASKLGGEISYGYTF.